These 10 T cell receptor beta chains came from one sample sequenced in a study of CD8+ T cells in alopecia areata (dated by TCRdb to 2016 to 2019). Library preparation was by the immunoSEQ multiplex PCR assay. RNA was extracted from all samples and reverse transcribed into cDNA as template for TCR sequencing. Sourced from immuneACCESS, this table was stored by TCRdb with only in-frame sequences that have V and J called. A share of the clones is absent; for the studies checked, an unresolved V gene accounts for under half, and the remainder has no known explanation. Within this sample are fewer than 150,000 clones, with around two fifths of them counted one time only. 3.1% of the sample lies in the top ten. Sequencing was done on a sample of CD4+ T cells sorted from blood. These receptors came from a human donor with alopecia areata.

This clone has a handful of counts. The chain is built from TRBV13 and TRBJ1-6; D not certain. The length of the CDR3 is 12 residues. The V gene's germline CDR1 is PRHDT and CDR2 FYEKMQ (reference sequence). The germline V and J ends were trimmed by 3 bases and 11 bases, with 8 bases remaining between them. The CDR3: CASSFNGPPLHF. As DNA, the CDR3 is TGTGCCAGCAGCTTTAATGGCCCACCCCTCCACTTT.

This clone has more than one count but fewer than ten. This rearrangement joins TRBV19 to TRBJ1-2, with D maybe TRBD1 (6 bases). Germline V gene data show CDR1 as LNHDA and CDR2 as SQIVND (reference sequence). Trimming removed 5 bases from V and 4 bases from J, with 11 bases in between. This CDR3 has 13 amino acids. CDR3 amino acids: CASSPGQSYGYTF. The CDR3 nucleotides read TGTGCCAGTAGTCCGGGACAATCCTATGGCTACACCTTC.

V and J are TRBV6-5 and TRBJ2-7; a possible D gene is TRBD1 (6 bases). The V gene's germline CDR1 is MNHEY and CDR2 SVGAGI. The CDR3 contains 13 residues. Trimming stripped 6 bases from V and 0 bases from J, with 9 bases between. The CDR3 protein is CASRLDSSYEQYF. The CDR3 DNA sequence: TGTGCCAGCAGATTGGACAGCTCCTACGAGCAGTACTTC.

This clone was seen a few times. V usage is TRBV21-1 and J usage is TRBJ2-5; the table's D call of TRBD2 was not tested on the DNA. TRBV21-1 has pseudogene status. This CDR3 has 13 residues. Written as DNA, the CDR3 is TGTGCCAGCAGCATCCGGTCATTAGAGACCCAGTACTTC. This gives the protein CASSIRSLETQYF.

The chain employs TRBV2 and TRBJ2-5; 12 bases match TRBD2. J lost 2 bases, V lost 11 bases, and 3 bases had no gene match. The CDR3 loop spans 13 amino acids. Germline V lookup: CDR1 SNHLY, CDR2 FYNNEI. In DNA, the CDR3 is TGTGCCTCAGGACTAGCGGGGCAAGAGACCCAGTACTTC. Residues: CASGLAGQETQYF.

Written as DNA, the CDR3 is TGTGCCAGCAGTTTATCCCGGGGCCTATACGAGCAGTACTTC. As protein: CASSLSRGLYEQYF. The V and J genes are TRBV27 and TRBJ2-7, with D perhaps given as TRBD1 or TRBD2 (5 bases each). Germline-derived CDR1 and CDR2 are MNHEY and SMNVEV (reference sequence). Trimming removed 0 bases from V and 4 bases from J, with 10 bases in between. This CDR3 has 14 residues.

This chain uses TRBV7-9 with TRBJ2-4, with D maybe TRBD1 (6 bases). The V gene lost 2 bases and the J gene lost 0 bases, with 14 bases spanning the gap. This CDR3 spans 17 amino acids. The V gene's germline CDR1 is SEHNR and CDR2 FQNEAQ (reference sequence). CDR3: CASSLPYRAEAKNIQYF. The CDR3 DNA follows: TGTGCCAGCAGCTTACCTTACAGGGCGGAAGCCAAAAACATTCAGTACTTC.

The chain combines TRBV11-2 with TRBJ1-1, with D unclear. V lost 1 base and J lost 1, with 10 bases in between. This CDR3 has 15 residues. In germline, CDR1 is SGHAT, CDR2 FQNNGV. CDR3 nucleotides: TGTGCCAGCAGCTTAGTTGCACTCCAGAACACTGAAGCTTTCTTT. Translation gives CASSLVALQNTEAFF.

The gene calls are TRBV5-1 and TRBJ2-1; D might be TRBD2 (6 bases). Looked up from germline, CDR1 is SGHRS and CDR2 is YFSETQ. The CDR3 totals 12 residues. V lost 2 bases and J 10 bases, leaving 10 bases between the germline ends. The CDR3 protein is CASSLGGNEQFF. The CDR3 nucleotides read TGCGCCAGCAGCTTAGGCGGGAACGAGCAGTTCTTC.

J is TRBJ2-1 and V is TRBV30, with TRBD2 matching 9 bases. The length of the CDR3 is 16 residues. V shed 5 bases and J 10 bases; nucleotides not matched to a gene: 18. Germline V gene sequence: CDR1 GTSNPN, CDR2 SVGIG (reference sequence). CDR3 sequence (DNA): TGTGCCTGGTTCCCCGGGACTAGCTCCTATCGGGGGGAGCAGTTCTTC. This encodes CAWFPGTSSYRGEQFF. The full variable domain, rest sourced from reference TRBV30 and TRBJ2-1, is SQTIHQWPATLVQPVGSPLSLECTVEGTSNPNLYWYRQAAGRGLQLLFYSVGIGQISSEVPQNLSASRPQDRQFILSSKKLLLSDSGFYLCAWFPGTSSYRGEQFFGPGTRLTVL.